This entry lists 10 T cell receptor beta chains sequenced from one sample in a study of blood T cell repertoires in COVID-19. Using immunoSEQ multiplex PCR, the repertoire was profiled, and TCRdb retains in-frame clones only, with some absent. The table shows 390,000 or so clones, with about nine tenths occurring only once. The source material was peripheral blood. The source of these receptors is a woman aged 25-40 years with active or convalescent COVID-19.

The chain carries TRBV19 and TRBJ1-5; unclear D gene. Trimming took 6 bases from V and 4 from J, leaving 16 bases between them. This CDR3 contains 15 residues. Germline V lookup: CDR1 LNHDA, CDR2 SQIVND (reference sequence). The CDR3 region is CASSYLLGGNQPQHF. The CDR3 bases are TGTGCCAGTAGCTACCTGCTGGGAGGTAATCAGCCCCAGCATTTT.

This clone has more than one count but fewer than ten. The chain employs TRBV11-2 and TRBJ2-1; D might be TRBD1 (6 bases). V was cut by 3 bases and J by 6 bases, with 12 bases left in between. This CDR3 has 14 residues. Germline CDR1 and CDR2: SGHAT and FQNNGV. This chain's CDR3 is CASSFGGQSNEQFF. The CDR3 nucleotides read TGTGCCAGCAGCTTCGGCGGACAGAGCAATGAGCAGTTCTTC.

This sequence joins TRBV5-6 and TRBJ2-7; TRBD1 matches at 9 bases. From germline, CDR1 is SGHDT and CDR2 YYEEEE. V lost 3 bases, J lost 6 bases, and 7 bases stayed unmatched. There are 14 residues in the CDR3. The CDR3 reads CASSSMDRGREQYF. CDR3 bases: TGTGCCAGCAGCTCGATGGACAGGGGACGCGAGCAGTACTTC. The entire variable domain, with the rest obtained from reference TRBV5-6 and TRBJ2-7, is as follows: DAGVTQSPTHLIKTRGQQVTLRCSPKSGHDTVSWYQQALGQGPQFIFQYYEEEERQRGNFPDRFSGHQFPNYSSELNVNALLLGDSALYLCASSSMDRGREQYFGPGTRLTVT.

V gene TRBV3-1 (or the pseudogene TRBV3-2) combines with J gene TRBJ2-7; 9 nucleotides match TRBD1. Germline CDR1 LGHDT, CDR2 YNNKEL (reference sequence). After removal of 5 bases from V and 2 bases from J, the junction contained 13 bases not matched to a gene. The CDR3 is 17 residues long. The CDR3 reads CASSFPALGQGTYEQYF. CDR3 nucleotides: TGTGCCAGCAGCTTTCCCGCCCTGGGACAGGGCACCTACGAGCAGTACTTC.

The rearrangement links TRBV2 to TRBJ2-1; D uncertain. The CDR3 runs to 15 residues. Per germline, CDR1 SNHLY and CDR2 FYNNEI. V gave up 4 bases and J gave up 0 bases, with 10 bases separating them. This CDR3 reads CASSAAPSSYNEQFF. CDR3 coding DNA: TGTGCCAGCAGTGCCGCGCCTAGCTCCTACAATGAGCAGTTCTTC. The whole variable domain, remainder taken from reference TRBV2 and TRBJ2-1, is EPEVTQTPSHQVTQMGQEVILRCVPISNHLYFYWYRQILGQKVEFLVSFYNNEISEKSEIFDDQFSVERPDGSNFTLKIRSTKLEDSAMYFCASSAAPSSYNEQFFGPGTRLTVL.

The chain has TRBV6-5 and TRBJ2-7, with a tentative D call TRBD1 (5 bases). The length of the CDR3 is 13 residues. Germline assignment: CDR1 MNHEY and CDR2 SVGAGI. The V end lost 5 bases, the J end lost 5 bases, and 13 bases lay between the germline ends. The CDR3 region is CASSPRATDEQYF. In DNA form, the CDR3 reads TGTGCCAGCAGTCCCAGGGCTACAGACGAGCAGTACTTC.

The rearrangement links TRBV5-6 to TRBJ2-7; D perhaps matches TRBD2 (7 bases). Trimming took off 6 bases at V and 2 bases at J, with 21 bases between the two ends. The CDR3 totals 16 residues. The germline gives CDR1 SGHDT, CDR2 YYEEEE. In DNA form, the CDR3 reads TGTGCCAGCACCCAGGGGTATGGCGGGGGAACCTACGAGCAGTACTTC. Protein product: CASTQGYGGGTYEQYF.

The chain employs TRBV19 and TRBJ1-2; tentatively, D is TRBD1 (6 bases). With 6 bases removed from V and 3 bases from J, the gap between germline ends came to 20 bases. Germline CDR1 reads LNHDA; CDR2 reads SQIVND (reference sequence). The length of the CDR3 is 16 residues. The CDR3 loop reads CASRMGALEGYYGYTF. The CDR3 DNA reads as TGTGCCAGTAGGATGGGGGCACTTGAGGGGTACTATGGCTACACCTTC.

The rearrangement uses TRBV6-1 and TRBJ2-7; 10 bases fit TRBD1. The V segment lost 1 base and the J segment 5 bases; nucleotides outside the gene matches: 8. The CDR3 contains 16 residues. Germline values: CDR1 MNHNS, CDR2 SASEGT. CDR3 in amino acids: CASSEDRGQGSHEQYF. The DNA for the CDR3 is TGTGCCAGCAGTGAAGATAGGGGACAGGGGTCCCACGAGCAGTACTTC.

V and J are TRBV25-1 and TRBJ1-4; D remains ambiguous. This CDR3 is 14 amino acids long. Trimming shortened V by 0 bases and J by 4 bases, and 6 bases separated the two germline ends. CDR1 is MGHDK and CDR2 is SYGVNS in the germline V gene. This CDR3 is CASSEYVGNEKLFF. The DNA of the CDR3 is TGTGCCAGCAGTGAATACGTCGGTAATGAAAAACTGTTTTTT.